This T cell receptor beta chain originates from a study of blood T cell repertoires in COVID-19. TCRdb keeps only in-frame clones here, not all; method: immunoSEQ multiplex PCR. This sample has fewer than 150,000 clones, with about 86% found just once. Sequenced material: peripheral blood. The receptor was derived from a woman aged 40 to 55 with acute or convalescent COVID-19.

The CDR3 nucleotides read TGCGCCAGCAGCTCCCGTACAGCCCAGGGGACCTTCACAGATACGCAGTATTTT. It codes for CASSSRTAQGTFTDTQYF. The J gene is TRBJ2-3, the V gene TRBV4-3, with TRBD1 as a possible D gene (6 bases). The CDR3 spans 18 residues. CDR1 LGHNA and CDR2 YSLEER come from the germline V gene. Deletions cut 5 bases from V and 2 bases from J, with 23 bases between.